These 29 T cell receptor beta chains were all obtained from the same sample, sequenced in a study of T cell changes during pregnancy in multiple sclerosis. Clones were read by immunoSEQ multiplex PCR, and TCRdb kept only the in-frame ones, dropping some. The sample contains approximately 98,000 clones, around 92% of which appear only once. This sample comprised peripheral blood, obtained after pregnancy. The receptor set was obtained from a female donor in good health, enrolled as a control in a pregnancy study.

This chain links TRBV5-1 with TRBJ2-5; perhaps TRBD2 as D (5 bases). V was clipped by 1 base and J by 4 bases, with 14 bases between them. Germline CDR1 SGHRS, CDR2 YFSETQ. The CDR3 is 15 amino acids. CDR3 DNA sequence: TGCGCCAGCAGCTTGTATCGGGGAGCAGGAGAGACCCAGTACTTC. Its translation is CASSLYRGAGETQYF.

This chain links TRBV5-1 with TRBJ2-5, with D possibly TRBD2 on 7 matching bases. The V and J ends lost 2 bases and 5 bases respectively, with 13 bases between them. CDR1 SGHRS and CDR2 YFSETQ come from the germline V gene. The CDR3 has 14 residues. The CDR3: CASSLGGAEETQYF. CDR3 bases: TGCGCCAGCAGCTTAGGGGGGGCTGAGGAGACCCAGTACTTC.

V gene TRBV11-1 combines with J gene TRBJ2-1; D may be TRBD1 (6 bases). Germline values: CDR1 SGHAT, CDR2 FQDESV (reference sequence). Trimming shortened V by 5 bases and J by 6 bases, and 20 bases separated the two germline ends. The CDR3 runs to 16 residues. The CDR3 nucleotides are TGTGCCAGCAGCACATTCGACAGGCTAGTAGGCAATGAGCAGTTCTTC. Protein sequence: CASSTFDRLVGNEQFF. Full variable domain (outside the CDR3, taken from reference TRBV11-1 and TRBJ2-1): EAEVAQSPRYKITEKSQAVAFWCDPISGHATLYWYRQILGQGPELLVQFQDESVVDDSQLPKDRFSAERLKGVDSTLKIQPAELGDSAMYLCASSTFDRLVGNEQFFGPGTRLTVL.

The chain joins TRBV10-3 to TRBJ2-3, with TRBD2 matching 11 bases. V lost 10 bases and J lost 6; bases outside the gene matches: 9. Per germline, CDR1 ENHRY and CDR2 SYGVKD. The CDR3 totals 14 residues. The CDR3 DNA follows: TGTGCCACATCACTAGCGGGAGTGGGGGATACGCAGTATTTT. Translation gives CATSLAGVGDTQYF.

The J gene is TRBJ2-2, the V gene TRBV5-1; tentative D call: TRBD2 (5 bases). The CDR3 extends over 16 amino acids. Trimming removed 4 bases at V and 4 bases at J, with 17 bases between. Per the germline V gene, CDR1 is SGHRS and CDR2 is YFSETQ. This chain's CDR3 is CASSPSSLSSTGELFF. The DNA for the CDR3 is TGCGCCAGCAGCCCATCTAGCTTGTCGAGCACCGGGGAGCTGTTTTTT.

The rearrangement links TRBV6-1 to TRBJ2-3; D perhaps matches TRBD1 (6 bases). V was pared by 10 bases and J by 0 bases, with 14 bases between. CDR3 length: 14 residues. The V gene's germline CDR1 is MNHNS and CDR2 SASEGT. DNA for the CDR3: TGTGCCACTAAGGGACATTATAGCACAGATACGCAGTATTTT. It specifies CATKGHYSTDTQYF.

The V gene is TRBV5-4, the J gene TRBJ2-5; D might be TRBD1 (7 bases). This CDR3 comprises 15 residues. Germline CDR1 SGHNT, CDR2 YYREEE (reference sequence). V gave up 5 bases and J gave up 0 bases, with 14 bases separating them. The DNA for the CDR3 is TGTGCCAGCAGACCCTCAGGGGGGTACCAAGAGACCCAGTACTTC. This sequence encodes CASRPSGGYQETQYF.

V usage is TRBV6-1 and J usage is TRBJ2-3; TRBD2 might be the D (6 bases). Germline lookup yields CDR1 MNHNS and CDR2 SASEGT. The V end was cut by 2 bases, the J end by 0 bases, with 12 bases between. The CDR3 runs to 16 residues. The CDR3 protein is CASSEWTGVSTDTQYF. Written as DNA, the CDR3 is TGTGCCAGCAGTGAATGGACGGGGGTTAGCACAGATACGCAGTATTTT.

The genes are TRBV6-5 and TRBJ1-2; TRBD1 agrees at 7 bases. The CDR3 length is 13 residues. Germline-derived CDR1 and CDR2 are MNHEY and SVGAGI. The V and J ends lost 8 bases and 4 bases, in that order; junction bases with no gene match: 7. CDR3 bases: TGTGCCAGCCGGGGACAGCGGGCCTATGGCTACACCTTC. It codes for CASRGQRAYGYTF.

This chain links TRBV9 with TRBJ2-7; 10 bases agree with TRBD2. Germline CDR1 is SGDLS and CDR2 is YYNGEE. This CDR3 has 18 amino acids. Unmatched junction bases numbered 15, after V lost 4 bases and J lost 2 bases. The CDR3 DNA reads as TGTGCCAGCAGCCCCGAGGGGGCTAGCGGGGGCCAGCCCTACGAGCAGTACTTC. Protein product: CASSPEGASGGQPYEQYF. Full variable domain (outside the CDR3, taken from reference TRBV9 and TRBJ2-7): DSGVTQTPKHLITATGQRVTLRCSPRSGDLSVYWYQQSLDQGLQFLIQYYNGEERAKGNILERFSAQQFPDLHSELNLSSLELGDSALYFCASSPEGASGGQPYEQYFGPGTRLTVT.

The chain employs TRBV29-1 and TRBJ1-5, with no clear D. CDR1 and CDR2 from the germline V gene are SQVTM and ANQGSEA. The length of the CDR3 is 14 residues. The germline V and J ends were trimmed by 2 bases and 4 bases, with 12 bases remaining between them. Here the CDR3 reads CSVETDDINQPQHF. Written as DNA, the CDR3 is TGCAGCGTTGAAACAGATGACATTAATCAGCCCCAGCATTTT.

The chain combines TRBV9 with TRBJ1-1; possible D gene TRBD1, 6 bases. There are 14 residues in the CDR3. Per germline, CDR1 SGDLS and CDR2 YYNGEE. V was shortened by 0 bases and J by 6 bases, with 12 bases between the two germline ends. The CDR3 DNA reads TGTGCCAGCAGCGTAGTTGAAGGGGGAGCTGAAGCTTTCTTT. This encodes CASSVVEGGAEAFF.

This chain links TRBV19 with TRBJ2-5; 8 nucleotides line up with TRBD2. After removal of 3 bases from V and 5 bases from J, the junction contained 11 bases not matched to a gene. CDR1 and CDR2 (germline): LNHDA, SQIVND (reference sequence). The CDR3 covers 16 residues. The CDR3: CASSMRLRSGSETQYF. CDR3 bases: TGTGCCAGTAGTATGCGCCTGAGGAGCGGGAGTGAGACCCAGTACTTC.

This clone was observed a few times. CDR3 region: CASSVGPYSGNTIYF. Here the CDR3 DNA reads TGTGCCAGCAGCGTAGGTCCCTACTCTGGAAACACCATATATTTT. The genes are TRBV9 and TRBJ1-3; no definite D call. The CDR3 has 15 residues. Germline V gene data show CDR1 as SGDLS and CDR2 as YYNGEE. V was trimmed by 0 bases and J by 0 bases, leaving 7 bases between them.

This chain joins TRBV7-9 and TRBJ2-1; TRBD2 matches at 14 bases. V shed 1 base and J 8 bases; nucleotides not matched to a gene: 4. Germline V gene lookup returns CDR1 SEHNR and CDR2 FQNEAQ (reference sequence). The CDR3 has 16 amino acids. The CDR3 loop reads CASSLGGLAGVYEQFF. The CDR3, as DNA: TGTGCCAGCAGCTTAGGGGGACTAGCGGGAGTCTATGAGCAGTTCTTC.

The J gene is TRBJ2-7, the V gene TRBV5-5; D might be TRBD2 (5 bases). Trimming shortened V by 6 bases and J by 3 bases, and 16 bases separated the two germline ends. The CDR3 runs 14 residues. Per germline, CDR1 SGHKS and CDR2 YYEKEE (reference sequence). CDR3: CASTKGDGFYEQYF. CDR3 DNA sequence: TGTGCCAGCACTAAGGGAGATGGCTTCTACGAGCAGTACTTC.

The V gene is TRBV27, the J gene TRBJ2-7; 8 bases map to TRBD2. V lost 6 bases, J lost 6 bases, and 13 bases stayed unmatched. From germline, CDR1 is MNHEY and CDR2 SMNVEV (reference sequence). The CDR3 totals 15 residues. This CDR3 reads CASRTFYREGIEQYF. The CDR3 DNA reads TGTGCCAGCAGGACCTTTTATCGGGAGGGAATCGAGCAGTACTTC.

V usage is TRBV11-3 and J usage is TRBJ2-7, with D perhaps matching TRBD2 (6 bases). In germline, CDR1 is SGHNT, CDR2 YENEEA. V lost 1 base and J lost 3, with 13 bases in between. CDR3 length: 15 residues. For the CDR3, the DNA is TGTGCCAGCAGCTTAGGCGGCGGGGCTAACTACGAGCAGTACTTC. Translated: CASSLGGGANYEQYF.

This clone was recorded once. J is TRBJ2-7 and V is TRBV29-1, with a tentative D call TRBD1 (6 bases). Germline CDR1 SQVTM, CDR2 ANQGSEA. The V gene lost 7 bases and the J gene lost 0 bases, with 13 bases spanning the gap. This CDR3 spans 13 amino acids. CDR3 sequence: CSAGKDSSYEQYF. The CDR3 region has the DNA TGCAGCGCCGGCAAGGACAGCTCCTACGAGCAGTACTTC.

The V and J genes are TRBV9 and TRBJ2-5; 10 bases align to TRBD2. The V gene's germline CDR1 is SGDLS and CDR2 YYNGEE. Trimming cost V 4 bases and J 5 bases; bases outside gene matches: 14. The CDR3 contains 17 residues. CDR3 sequence (DNA): TGTGCCAGCAGCCCCTTTAGGGGACTAGCGAAGTTGGAGACCCAGTACTTC. Amino acid sequence: CASSPFRGLAKLETQYF.

The rearrangement joins TRBV6-1 to TRBJ1-2; a possible D gene is TRBD1 (6 bases). Germline V CDR1 and CDR2: MNHNS, SASEGT. Deletions cut 7 bases from V and 6 bases from J, with 18 bases between. CDR3 length: 14 residues. The CDR3 region is CASIISGGGHGYTF. Here the CDR3 DNA reads TGTGCCAGCATCATTTCGGGAGGGGGGCATGGCTACACCTTC.

The chain links TRBV6-5 to TRBJ2-7; possibly TRBD1 for D (5 bases). Trimming took off 4 bases at V and 3 bases at J, with 7 bases between the two ends. This CDR3 is built from 12 residues. Germline lookup yields CDR1 MNHEY and CDR2 SVGAGI. CDR3 region: CASSFDSYEQYF. DNA for the CDR3: TGTGCCAGCAGTTTCGACAGCTACGAGCAGTACTTC.

This clone was counted a single time. This chain links TRBV7-9 with TRBJ1-1; 8 positions match TRBD1. This CDR3 has 19 residues. The germline CDR1 and CDR2 sequences are SEHNR and FQNEAQ (reference sequence). V gave up 6 bases and J gave up 1 base; unmatched junction bases: 19. CDR3 coding DNA: TGTGCCAGCAGAGCTGGGGACAGGACTTCTAATAAAAGGAACACTGAAGCTTTCTTT. Translated: CASRAGDRTSNKRNTEAFF.

The genes are TRBV19 and TRBJ1-2; perhaps TRBD1 as D (5 bases). Trimming left V 7 bases short and J 10 bases short, with 19 bases between. CDR3 length: 13 residues. Germline assignment: CDR1 LNHDA and CDR2 SQIVND (reference sequence). The DNA of the CDR3 is TGTGCCAGTACCCCAGGGATAACTATGGACTACACCTTC. It specifies CASTPGITMDYTF.

The J gene is TRBJ2-7, the V gene TRBV28; D perhaps matches TRBD1 (5 bases). The CDR3 has 13 amino acids. Germline V gene sequence: CDR1 MDHEN, CDR2 SYDVKM. Trimming left V 2 bases short and J 5 bases short, with 10 bases between. The DNA of the CDR3 is TGTGCCAGCAGTTTACAGGGCCCTCACGAGCAGTACTTC. This gives the protein CASSLQGPHEQYF.

This chain connects TRBV27 to TRBJ2-3; D gene unclear. The CDR3 runs to 15 residues. Germline values: CDR1 MNHEY, CDR2 SMNVEV (reference sequence). Trimming removed 6 bases from V and 0 bases from J, with 13 bases in between. The CDR3, as DNA: TGTGCCAGCAGCAAGTTGGAGTTTAGCACAGATACGCAGTATTTT. Protein sequence: CASSKLEFSTDTQYF.

This chain uses TRBV14 with TRBJ2-3; weak D call: TRBD2 (6 bases). This CDR3 region has 18 residues. The V end was cut by 4 bases, the J end by 0 bases, with 20 bases between. Germline V lookup: CDR1 SGHDN, CDR2 FVKESK. DNA of the CDR3: TGTGCCAGCAGCCTCCGCGGGGCCCACCGGCGTAGCACAGATACGCAGTATTTT. It specifies CASSLRGAHRRSTDTQYF. The variable domain in full, with the rest retrieved from reference TRBV14 and TRBJ2-3, is EAGVTQFPSHSVIEKGQTVTLRCDPISGHDNLYWYRRVMGKEIKFLLHFVKESKQDESGMPNNRFLAERTGGTYSTLKVQPAELEDSGVYFCASSLRGAHRRSTDTQYFGPGTRLTVL.

About this clone itself: The same CDR3 arises from other DNA sequences in this sample as well. The CDR3 loop reads CASSISTGSSYEQYF. For the CDR3, the DNA is TGTGCCAGTAGTATATCGACAGGGAGCTCCTACGAGCAGTACTTC. The chain carries TRBV19 and TRBJ2-7; the match to TRBD1 covers 7 bases. The J segment lost 0 bases and the V segment lost 2 bases, leaving 4 bases of the junction unmatched. CDR1 is LNHDA, CDR2 SQIVND, per germline (reference sequence). The CDR3 totals 15 residues.

The V gene is TRBV29-1, the J gene TRBJ1-4; D is possibly TRBD1 (5 bases). V shed 7 bases and J shed 4 bases, with 13 bases lying between them. CDR3 length: 13 amino acids. Per germline, CDR1 SQVTM and CDR2 ANQGSEA. CDR3 nucleotides: TGCAGCGCCTCGGGACTGAATAATGAAAAACTGTTTTTT. This gives the protein CSASGLNNEKLFF.